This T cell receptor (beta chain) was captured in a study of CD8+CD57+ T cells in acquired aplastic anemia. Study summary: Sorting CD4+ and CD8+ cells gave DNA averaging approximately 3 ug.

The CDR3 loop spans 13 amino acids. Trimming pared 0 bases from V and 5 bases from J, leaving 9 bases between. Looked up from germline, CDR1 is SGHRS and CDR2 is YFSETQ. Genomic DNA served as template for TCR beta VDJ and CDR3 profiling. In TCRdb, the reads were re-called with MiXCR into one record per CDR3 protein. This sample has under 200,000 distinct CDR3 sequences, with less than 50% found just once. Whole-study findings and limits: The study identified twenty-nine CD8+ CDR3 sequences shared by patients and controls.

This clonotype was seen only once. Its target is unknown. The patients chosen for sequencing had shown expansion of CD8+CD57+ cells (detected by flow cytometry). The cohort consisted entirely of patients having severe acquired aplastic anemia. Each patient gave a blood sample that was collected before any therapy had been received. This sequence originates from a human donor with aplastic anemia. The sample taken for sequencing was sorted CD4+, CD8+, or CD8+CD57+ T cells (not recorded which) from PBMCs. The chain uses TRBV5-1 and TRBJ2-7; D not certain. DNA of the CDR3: TGCGCCAGCAGCTTGGGTGTGCATGACGAGCAGTACTTC. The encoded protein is CASSLGVHDEQYF.